This TCR beta chain was sequenced during a study of cytomegalovirus exposure and HLA in healthy donors. With regard to this clone: Its target is not known.

General observations from the study: Researchers catalogued 160 or so TCR beta chains as cytomegalovirus-associated. Later analysis associated a missense DCLRE1C variant with TCR beta V- and J-gene trimming.

V was pared by 0 bases and J by 4 bases, with 17 bases of the junction left unmatched. The CDR3 runs to 22 residues. Germline CDR1 and CDR2: MNHEY and SMNVEV (reference sequence). The PCR contained 60 Vbeta and 13 Jbeta primers. Libraries were prepared by immunoSEQ multiplex PCR; TCRdb keeps only in-frame clonotypes and omits some of them. In the table there are more than 150,000 clones, 75% to 90% of which are singletons. Source material: PBMCs. The chain links TRBV27 to TRBJ2-2, with TRBD2 matching 13 bases. This sequence originates from a boy aged 10-17 years in good health and CMV-seronegative. The CDR3 loop reads CASSLSTALTSGRSKLTGELFF. CDR3 sequence (DNA): TGTGCCAGCAGTTTATCAACGGCGTTGACTAGCGGGAGGTCAAAGCTCACCGGGGAGCTGTTTTTT.